The 14 T cell receptor beta chains in this list originate from one sample, sequenced in a study of CD8+CD57+ T cells in acquired aplastic anemia. Profiles of TCR beta VDJ and CDR3 were generated from a genomic DNA template. TCRdb ran MiXCR on the reads and lists one entry per CDR3 protein. The table lists about 58,000 distinct CDR3 sequences, approximately 54% of them singletons. Patients sequenced had flow cytometry evidence of CD8+CD57+ cell expansion. Specimen: sorted CD4+, CD8+, or CD8+CD57+ T cells (not recorded which) from PBMCs. The receptors were sampled from a human donor with aplastic anemia.

Of note for this clonotype: A junction end diverges from the germline sequence, so it may reflect a read error. The chain has TRBV11-2 and TRBJ2-7; no definite D call. The CDR3 covers 12 residues. Germline V gene lookup returns CDR1 SGHAT and CDR2 FQNNGV. The CDR3: CASSLIFYEQYF. The CDR3 nucleotides are TGTGCTAGCAGCTTAATATTCTACGAGCAGTACTTC.

The chain couples TRBV2 to TRBJ1-6, with 9 bases that match TRBD1. V shed 5 bases and J 8 bases; nucleotides not matched to a gene: 7. The CDR3 is 15 amino acids. Germline loops: CDR1 SNHLY, CDR2 FYNNEI. The DNA for the CDR3 is TGTGCCAGCAGTAGGTCGGGACAGGGTGATTCACCCCTCCACTTT. This sequence encodes CASSRSGQGDSPLHF.

This clonotype occurred a few times. The rearrangement joins TRBV2 to TRBJ2-5, with D maybe TRBD1 (5 bases). Germline lookup yields CDR1 SNHLY and CDR2 FYNNEI. Trimming took off 6 bases at V and 4 bases at J, with 9 bases between the two ends. This CDR3 spans 12 amino acids. The CDR3 spells CASRGQGETQYF. CDR3 DNA sequence: TGTGCCAGCAGGGGGCAAGGAGAGACCCAGTACTTC.

This clonotype was found once. The chain employs TRBV2 and TRBJ1-1; no firm D call. Trimming stripped 6 bases from V and 0 bases from J, with 11 bases between. Per germline, CDR1 SNHLY and CDR2 FYNNEI. The CDR3 runs to 14 residues. Here the CDR3 reads CASSLGQLNTEAFF. Here the CDR3 DNA reads TGTGCCAGCAGCTTGGGCCAGCTGAACACTGAAGCTTTCTTT.

The rearrangement links TRBV15 to TRBJ1-2, with 10 positions matching TRBD1. CDR1 and CDR2 (germline): LNHNV, YYDKDF (reference sequence). J gave up 6 bases and V 3 bases, and 4 bases lay outside the gene matches. CDR3 length: 14 residues. The CDR3 DNA reads TGTGCCACCAGCAGTCCGACAGGGGGCAATGGCTACACCTTC. Its translation: CATSSPTGGNGYTF. Full variable domain (outside the CDR3, taken from reference TRBV15 and TRBJ1-2): DAMVIQNPRYQVTQFGKPVTLSCSQTLNHNVMYWYQQKSSQAPKLLFHYYDKDFNNEADTPDNFQSRRPNTSFCFLDIRSPGLGDTAMYLCATSSPTGGNGYTFGSGTRLTVV.

The chain joins TRBV24-1 to TRBJ2-1; 11 bases line up with TRBD2. CDR1 is KGHDR, CDR2 SFDVKD, per germline. CDR3 length: 15 residues. The trim removed 3 bases at V and 4 bases at J, leaving 1 base unmatched. In DNA form, the CDR3 reads TGTGCCACCAGTGATACTAGCGGGAGTTACAATGAGCAGTTCTTC. Its translation is CATSDTSGSYNEQFF.

J is TRBJ1-1 and V is TRBV19; weak D call: TRBD1 (6 bases). The V end lost 4 bases, the J end lost 7 bases, and 10 bases lay between the germline ends. CDR3 length: 12 amino acids. Per germline, CDR1 LNHDA and CDR2 SQIVND (reference sequence). CDR3 DNA: TGTGCCAGTAGTAAAGGGACAATTGAAGCTTTCTTT. Translation: CASSKGTIEAFF.

In its sample, this clonotype is medium-sized. CDR3 sequence reads: CASSSDRSYEQYF. The DNA of the CDR3 is TGTGCCAGCAGCTCGGACAGATCCTACGAGCAGTACTTC. J is TRBJ2-7 and V is TRBV7-8, with D maybe TRBD1 (6 bases). Per the germline V gene, CDR1 is SGHVS and CDR2 is FQNEAQ. V was trimmed by 4 bases and J by 1 base, leaving 8 bases between them. There are 13 residues in the CDR3.

The genes are TRBV25-1 and TRBJ2-7; D possibly uses TRBD1 or TRBD2 (5 bases each). In germline, CDR1 is MGHDK, CDR2 SYGVNS. CDR3 length: 16 residues. Trimming took 1 base from V and 5 from J, leaving 18 bases between them. The CDR3 loop reads CASSESGLAHNHEQYF. The CDR3 coding sequence is TGTGCCAGCAGTGAATCGGGGCTAGCCCATAACCACGAGCAGTACTTC.

Sample share makes this clonotype medium-sized. The rearrangement links TRBV7-2 to TRBJ2-7; TRBD2 might be the D (5 bases). Trimming removed 1 base at V and 3 bases at J, with 13 bases between. Germline V gene data show CDR1 as SGHTA and CDR2 as FQGNSA. The CDR3 loop spans 15 amino acids. The CDR3: CASSLVPGKDYEQYF. CDR3 coding DNA: TGTGCCAGCAGCTTAGTCCCGGGGAAGGACTACGAGCAGTACTTC.

The table lists this clonotype with many counts. This sequence joins TRBV5-6 and TRBJ2-7; 7 bases fit TRBD1. The germline V gene encodes CDR1 SGHDT and CDR2 YYEEEE. The CDR3 length is 14 residues. V lost 4 bases, J lost 4 bases, and 8 bases stayed unmatched. DNA for the CDR3: TGTGCCAGCAGCCCCGACAGGGTGACGTACGAGCAGTACTTC. This translates into CASSPDRVTYEQYF.

There are a few counts of this clonotype. The rearrangement uses TRBV25-1 and TRBJ2-7; no clear D gene. Germline V gene lookup returns CDR1 MGHDK and CDR2 SYGVNS. Trimming pared 2 bases from V and 3 bases from J, leaving 14 bases between. This CDR3 is 15 amino acids long. CDR3 bases: TGTGCCAGCAGTGAACCGGCAGAAGGCCTCTACGAGCAGTACTTC. It is translated as CASSEPAEGLYEQYF.

This clonotype was picked up one time. The chain carries TRBV12-3 or TRBV12-4 and TRBJ1-2, with 10 bases identical to TRBD1. The trim removed 5 bases at V and 7 bases at J, leaving 1 base unmatched. The CDR3 is 12 residues long. The CDR3 coding sequence is TGTGCCAGCAGTAGACAGGGGGCTGGCTACACCTTC. As protein: CASSRQGAGYTF.

The chain employs TRBV20-1 and TRBJ2-7, with D possibly TRBD2 on 5 matching bases. Trimming took 2 bases from V and 5 from J, leaving 10 bases between them. Per germline, CDR1 DFQATT and CDR2 SNEGSKA (reference sequence). The CDR3 runs to 12 residues. Here the CDR3 reads CSARSGSDEQYF. In DNA form, the CDR3 reads TGCAGTGCTAGATCGGGAAGCGACGAGCAGTACTTC.